The 6 T cell receptor beta chains below come from one sample, sequenced in a study of identical twins. TCRdb reprocessed the 5' RACE reads via MiXCR and lists one record per CDR3 protein. The data show fewer than 550,000 distinct CDR3 sequences, over 12% seen once. These data are also associated with another study on yellow fever vaccine responses in identical twins.

The specimen was CD4+ T cells sorted from blood. All receptors come from a woman aged 18-29 years in good health.

This clonotype has ten or more counts. The chain employs TRBV5-5 and TRBJ2-1; D ambiguous. The V gene's germline CDR1 is SGHKS and CDR2 YYEKEE (reference sequence). CDR3 size: 12 residues. V lost 1 base and J lost 10, with 9 bases in between. CDR3 sequence (DNA): TGTGCCAGCAGCTTGATCGGTTTGGAGCAGTTCTTC. This encodes CASSLIGLEQFF.

The chain has TRBV5-1 and TRBJ1-4; D call uncertain. CDR3 length: 14 amino acids. Germline loops: CDR1 SGHRS, CDR2 YFSETQ. Trimming removed 7 bases from V and 3 bases from J, with 13 bases in between. The CDR3 loop reads CASQRGGSNEKLFF. In nucleotides, the CDR3 is TGCGCCAGCCAGAGAGGCGGGTCTAATGAAAAACTGTTTTTT.

This clonotype was seen ten or more times. The rearrangement links TRBV29-1 to TRBJ2-3, with 7 bases matching TRBD2. This CDR3 is built from 14 residues. In germline, CDR1 is SQVTM, CDR2 ANQGSEA. With 6 bases clipped from V and 5 bases from J, the junction kept 11 bases outside the gene matches. CDR3 in amino acids: CSVTGGRSVDTQYF. Written as DNA, the CDR3 is TGCAGCGTGACGGGGGGACGGTCAGTAGATACGCAGTATTTT.

This clonotype was seen a handful of times. This chain connects TRBV15 to TRBJ2-3, with D perhaps matching TRBD1 (6 bases). CDR3 size: 15 residues. CDR1 is LNHNV, CDR2 YYDKDF, per germline (reference sequence). Trimming stripped 5 bases from V and 3 bases from J, with 15 bases between. The CDR3 nucleotides are TGTGCCACCAGCGGACCCGGACAGTTAACAGATACGCAGTATTTT. This encodes CATSGPGQLTDTQYF.

This clonotype came up a few times. CDR3 nucleotides: TGTGCCAGTACCCAGACGGCCGTGGGGCCCCAGCATTTT. This encodes CASTQTAVGPQHF. The chain recombines TRBV28 with TRBJ1-5; no clear D. This CDR3 is built from 13 residues. Trimming stripped 9 bases from V and 9 bases from J, with 18 bases between. The germline V gene has CDR1 MDHEN and CDR2 SYDVKM.

CDR3 sequence (DNA): TGTGCCAGCACGCTGCGGGGGCGGGAAACAGATACGCAGTATTTT. Its protein product is CASTLRGRETDTQYF. The J gene is TRBJ2-3, the V gene TRBV6-1; TRBD2 might be the D (7 bases). The V gene's germline CDR1 is MNHNS and CDR2 SASEGT. The CDR3 is 15 residues long. V shed 7 bases and J shed 3 bases, with 17 bases lying between them.